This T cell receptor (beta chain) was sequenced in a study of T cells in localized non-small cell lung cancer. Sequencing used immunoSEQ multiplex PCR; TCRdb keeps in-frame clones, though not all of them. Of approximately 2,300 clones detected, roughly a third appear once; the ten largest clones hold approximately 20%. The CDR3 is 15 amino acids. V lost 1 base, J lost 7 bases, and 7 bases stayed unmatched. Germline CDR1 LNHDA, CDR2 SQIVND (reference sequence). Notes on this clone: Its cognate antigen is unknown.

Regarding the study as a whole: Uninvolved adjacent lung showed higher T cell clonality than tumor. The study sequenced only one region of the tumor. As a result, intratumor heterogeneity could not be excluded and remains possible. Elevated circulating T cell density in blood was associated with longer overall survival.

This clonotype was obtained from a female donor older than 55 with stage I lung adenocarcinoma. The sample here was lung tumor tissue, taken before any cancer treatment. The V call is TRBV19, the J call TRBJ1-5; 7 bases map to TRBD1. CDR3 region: CASSIVGGGDQPQHF. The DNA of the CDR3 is TGTGCCAGTAGTATAGTCGGAGGGGGCGACCAGCCCCAGCATTTT.